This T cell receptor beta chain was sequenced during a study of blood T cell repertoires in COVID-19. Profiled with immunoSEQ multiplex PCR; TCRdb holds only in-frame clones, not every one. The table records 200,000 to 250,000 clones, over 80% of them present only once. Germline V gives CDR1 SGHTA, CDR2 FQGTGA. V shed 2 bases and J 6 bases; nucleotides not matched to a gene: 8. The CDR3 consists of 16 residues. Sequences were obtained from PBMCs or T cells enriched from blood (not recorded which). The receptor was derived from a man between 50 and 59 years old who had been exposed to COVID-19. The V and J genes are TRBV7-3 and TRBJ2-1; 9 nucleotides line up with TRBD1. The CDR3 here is CASSLDVRTGVNEQFF. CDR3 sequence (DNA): TGTGCCAGCAGCTTAGACGTGAGGACAGGGGTCAATGAGCAGTTCTTC.